These 10 T cell receptor beta chains originate from one sample sequenced in a study of cytomegalovirus exposure and HLA in healthy donors. 13 Jbeta primers and 60 Vbeta primers were used for the PCR. Assay: immunoSEQ multiplex PCR; the TCRdb copy retains only in-frame clones and omits some. The repertoire holds 150,000 to 200,000 clones, with almost 85% as singletons. The sample taken for sequencing was PBMCs. The receptors shown here come from a woman aged 45-65 years in good health and CMV-seronegative.

This clone was detected only a few times. The CDR3 sequence: CASSLFRGTYNEQFF. The CDR3 region has the DNA TGTGCCAGCAGCCTGTTCAGGGGGACCTACAATGAGCAGTTCTTC. This chain joins TRBV28 and TRBJ2-1; TRBD1 matches 7 bases. The CDR3 covers 15 residues. With 6 bases clipped from V and 2 bases from J, the junction kept 7 bases outside the gene matches. The V gene's germline CDR1 is MDHEN and CDR2 SYDVKM.

This chain links TRBV5-1 with TRBJ2-3; a weak D match, TRBD2 (5 bases). Germline-derived CDR1 and CDR2 are SGHRS and YFSETQ. Trimming removed 0 bases from V and 2 bases from J, with 13 bases in between. This CDR3 has 16 amino acids. CDR3 in DNA: TGCGCCAGCAGCTTGGGGACGGGAAGCTCCACAGATACGCAGTATTTT. It is translated as CASSLGTGSSTDTQYF.

This chain joins TRBV27 and TRBJ2-2, with TRBD2 as a possible D gene (5 bases). The CDR3 sequence is 16 residues long. Germline lookup yields CDR1 MNHEY and CDR2 SMNVEV (reference sequence). The V end lost 0 bases, the J end lost 0 bases, and 8 bases lay between the germline ends. The CDR3 nucleotides are TGTGCCAGCAGTTTATCAGGCGGGCCGAACACCGGGGAGCTGTTTTTT. It encodes CASSLSGGPNTGELFF.

For this clone: The junction departs from germline at one end; a sequencing error may be responsible. The rearrangement uses TRBV28 and TRBJ2-1; TRBD2 aligns across 14 bases. There are 16 residues in the CDR3. CDR1 is MDHEN, CDR2 SYDVKM, per germline. The CDR3 DNA reads TGTGCCAGCACCGTTTATATGGGACTAGCGGGAGATGGCCCAGTCTTC. This gives the protein CASTVYMGLAGDGPVF.

This clone was recorded a few times. This rearrangement joins TRBV12-5 to TRBJ2-2, with TRBD1 matching 7 bases. Trimming at V came to 7 bases and at J to 0 bases, leaving 5 bases not matched to a gene. Germline lookup yields CDR1 LGHNT and CDR2 FRNRAP. The CDR3 totals 15 residues. DNA for the CDR3: TGTGCTAGTGCCCCGGGACAGACGAACACCGGGGAGCTGTTTTTT. It translates to CASAPGQTNTGELFF.

The genes are TRBV5-1 and TRBJ2-3; 11 nucleotides line up with TRBD1. Germline V lookup: CDR1 SGHRS, CDR2 YFSETQ. V was clipped by 2 bases and J by 4 bases; unmatched bases: 6. CDR3 size: 16 residues. CDR3 in amino acids: CASSFPGQGGPDTQYF. The DNA of the CDR3 is TGCGCCAGCAGCTTTCCGGGACAGGGGGGCCCAGATACGCAGTATTTT.

This clone was counted a few times. J is TRBJ1-1 and V is TRBV4-1, with D possibly matching TRBD1 (5 bases). The CDR3 runs to 15 residues. From germline, CDR1 is MGHRA and CDR2 YSYEKL. The V and J ends lost 3 bases and 0 bases respectively, with 11 bases between them. In DNA, the CDR3 is TGCGCCAGCAGCCAGGGCTGGGGCTTGAACACTGAAGCTTTCTTT. This codes for CASSQGWGLNTEAFF.

The V gene is TRBV7-3, the J gene TRBJ2-2; D is ambiguous. The ends were cut back, 5 bases at V and 6 bases at J, with 7 bases in the middle. CDR3 length: 12 residues. Germline V lookup: CDR1 SGHTA, CDR2 FQGTGA. CDR3 DNA: TGTGCCAGCAGCATGACTGCCGGGGAGCTGTTTTTT. Amino acid sequence: CASSMTAGELFF.

This clone has just a few counts. V and J are TRBV5-1 and TRBJ2-2; a possible D gene is TRBD1 (6 bases). CDR3 length equals 15 residues. Germline assignment: CDR1 SGHRS and CDR2 YFSETQ. V lost 4 bases to trimming and J lost 0 bases, with 10 bases between them. DNA for the CDR3: TGCGCCAGCAGCATGGACAGATCGAACACCGGGGAGCTGTTTTTT. Amino acid sequence: CASSMDRSNTGELFF.

This clone has only a few counts. CDR3 sequence: CASSAGTGGTPLHF. The CDR3 DNA is TGTGCCAGCAGCGCCGGGACAGGGGGAACACCCCTCCACTTT. The chain uses TRBV2 and TRBJ1-6; TRBD1 matches 11 bases. Losses at the gene ends were 6 bases for V and 11 bases for J; bases not matched to a gene: 6. CDR1 is SNHLY and CDR2 is FYNNEI in the germline V gene. The CDR3 totals 14 residues.